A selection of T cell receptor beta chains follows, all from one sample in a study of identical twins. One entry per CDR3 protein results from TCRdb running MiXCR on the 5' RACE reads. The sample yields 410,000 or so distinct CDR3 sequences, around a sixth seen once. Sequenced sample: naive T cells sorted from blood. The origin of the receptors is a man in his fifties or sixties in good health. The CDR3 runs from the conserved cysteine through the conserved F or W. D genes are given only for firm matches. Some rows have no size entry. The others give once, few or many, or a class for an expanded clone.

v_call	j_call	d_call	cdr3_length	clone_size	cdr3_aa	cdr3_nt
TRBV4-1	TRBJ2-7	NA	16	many	CASSQDWPGTTYEQYF	TGCGCCAGCAGCCAAGATTGGCCCGGGACCACCTACGAGCAGTACTTC
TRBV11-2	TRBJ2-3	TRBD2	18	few	CASSTGLAGVEGTDTQYF	TGTGCCAGCAGCACGGGACTAGCGGGAGTAGAAGGCACAGATACGCAGTATTTT
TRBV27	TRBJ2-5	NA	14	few	CASSLVAHQETQYF	TGTGCCAGCAGTTTGGTAGCGCACCAAGAGACCCAGTACTTC
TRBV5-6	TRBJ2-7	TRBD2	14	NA	CASSRGLVFYEQYF	TGTGCCAGCAGCAGGGGACTAGTTTTCTACGAGCAGTACTTC
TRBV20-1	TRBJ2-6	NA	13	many	CSARSSGANVLTF	TGCAGTGCGCGGAGTTCTGGGGCCAACGTCCTGACTTTC
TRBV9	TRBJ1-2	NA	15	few	CASSGSLDTNYGYTF	TGTGCCAGCAGCGGTTCGTTAGATACTAACTATGGCTACACCTTC
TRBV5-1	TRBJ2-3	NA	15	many	CASTLEGPGTDTQYF	TGCGCCAGCACCTTAGAGGGGCCCGGCACAGATACGCAGTATTTT
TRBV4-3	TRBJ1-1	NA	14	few	CASSQDTGYTEAFF	TGCGCCAGCAGCCAAGATACAGGGTACACTGAAGCTTTCTTT
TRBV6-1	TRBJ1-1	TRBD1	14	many	CASRSGGGNTEAFF	TGTGCCAGCAGATCAGGGGGAGGGAACACTGAAGCTTTCTTT
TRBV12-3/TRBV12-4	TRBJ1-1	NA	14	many	CASSLRGTNTEAFF	TGTGCCAGCAGTTTGAGGGGAACGAACACTGAAGCTTTCTTT
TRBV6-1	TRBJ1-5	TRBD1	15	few	CASTPGQSSNQPQHF	TGTGCCAGCACCCCGGGACAGAGTAGCAATCAGCCCCAGCATTTT
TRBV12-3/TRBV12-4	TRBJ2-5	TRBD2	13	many	CASSLSGGETQYF	TGTGCCAGCAGTTTATCGGGAGGAGAGACCCAGTACTTC
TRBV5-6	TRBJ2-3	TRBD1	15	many	CASSSRGHHKDTQYF	TGTGCCAGCAGCAGCAGGGGGCACCATAAGGATACGCAGTATTTT